This passage covers 24 T cell receptor beta chains from one sample sequenced in a study of T cells in Graves' hyperthyroidism and ophthalmopathy. From RNA transcripts, TCR beta CDR3 regions were amplified. The primer set for the first-round RT-PCR of the TCR CDR3 was HTBI. TCRdb itself ran the multiplex PCR reads through MiXCR, one entry per CDR3 protein. The sample carries 560,000 or so distinct CDR3 sequences, approximately 20% recorded once. Material: blood. The receptors were sampled from a man aged 35 to 55 with Graves' ophthalmopathy.

V usage is TRBV10-2 and J usage is TRBJ2-5; D might be TRBD2 (5 bases). Trimming took off 8 bases at V and 5 bases at J, with 12 bases between the two ends. The CDR3 contains 12 residues. The germline V gene has CDR1 WSHSY and CDR2 SAAADI. The CDR3, as DNA: TGCGCCAGCCGGGGTGGGCCGGAGACCCAGTACTTC. It encodes CASRGGPETQYF.

The CDR3 DNA follows: TGTGCCAGCAGTTTATGGGGGCCGCCGAACGAGCAGTACTTC. Its translation is CASSLWGPPNEQYF. The V and J genes are TRBV12-3 or TRBV12-4 and TRBJ2-7; maybe TRBD1 (6 bases). V was pared by 2 bases and J by 5 bases, with 13 bases between. The CDR3 is 14 amino acids.

This clonotype was detected many times. This chain uses TRBV6-1 with TRBJ1-1; D call uncertain. This CDR3 is built from 11 residues. V was pared by 8 bases and J by 4 bases, with 8 bases between. The germline V gene encodes CDR1 MNHNS and CDR2 SASEGT. The CDR3 DNA follows: TGTGCCAGCGGTCTGGGCACTGAAGCTTTCTTT. It yields the protein CASGLGTEAFF.

V usage is TRBV2 and J usage is TRBJ1-2, with a tentative D call TRBD1 (6 bases). The germline CDR1 and CDR2 sequences are SNHLY and FYNNEI. The CDR3 is made up of 13 amino acids. V was clipped by 6 bases and J by 4 bases, with 12 bases between them. In DNA, the CDR3 is TGTGCCAGCAGCGTGGACAGTATCTATGGCTACACCTTC. This sequence encodes CASSVDSIYGYTF. Full variable domain (outside the CDR3, taken from reference TRBV2 and TRBJ1-2): EPEVTQTPSHQVTQMGQEVILRCVPISNHLYFYWYRQILGQKVEFLVSFYNNEISEKSEIFDDQFSVERPDGSNFTLKIRSTKLEDSAMYFCASSVDSIYGYTFGSGTRLTVV.

The chain combines TRBV20-1 with TRBJ2-2, with D possibly matching TRBD2 (5 bases). The CDR3 length is 13 residues. The V end was cut by 6 bases, the J end by 4 bases, with 12 bases between. Germline V gene data show CDR1 as DFQATT and CDR2 as SNEGSKA (reference sequence). The CDR3 is CSAMDWSTGELFF. CDR3 coding DNA: TGCAGTGCCATGGACTGGAGCACCGGGGAGCTGTTTTTT.

V usage is TRBV12-3 or TRBV12-4 and J usage is TRBJ2-7; D might be TRBD1 (5 bases). The V gene lost 3 bases and the J gene lost 6 bases, with 12 bases spanning the gap. The CDR3 extends over 13 amino acids. The DNA of the CDR3 is TGTGCCAGCAGTTTTCAGGGAAATCGCGAGCAGTACTTC. Residues: CASSFQGNREQYF.

For this clonotype: This likely comes from a read error, as the CDR3 has no conserved phenylalanine or tryptophan at its end. This chain joins TRBV3-1 and TRBJ1-1; no firm D call. Trimming left V 6 bases short and J 4 bases short, with 12 bases between. The CDR3 has 13 residues. The germline gives CDR1 LGHDT, CDR2 YNNKEL (reference sequence). CDR3 nucleotides: TGTGCCAGCAGTCTCACCGAGGGCACTGAAGCTTTCCTT. Its protein is CASSLTEGTEAFL.

The table lists this clonotype with many counts. The chain employs TRBV12-3 or TRBV12-4 and TRBJ1-1; D unclear. V dropped 6 bases and J dropped 6 bases, with 8 bases sitting between them. This CDR3 spans 11 amino acids. CDR3 region: CASRRAAEAFF. The CDR3 DNA reads as TGTGCCAGCAGACGAGCGGCTGAAGCTTTCTTT.

This clonotype turned up a few times. The chain joins TRBV7-9 to TRBJ2-7, with 7 bases that match TRBD2. Germline V gives CDR1 SEHNR, CDR2 FQNEAQ (reference sequence). The CDR3 is 16 amino acids. J gave up 2 bases and V 5 bases, and 12 bases lay outside the gene matches. The CDR3 DNA sequence: TGTGCCAGCAGCCCTACGGGGGGACGGGGAGCCTACGAGCAGTACTTC. Its protein is CASSPTGGRGAYEQYF.

V usage is TRBV5-5 and J usage is TRBJ1-4; D is possibly TRBD1 (6 bases). The germline gives CDR1 SGHKS, CDR2 YYEKEE (reference sequence). V was shortened by 0 bases and J by 8 bases, with 11 bases between the two germline ends. CDR3 length equals 14 residues. For the CDR3, the DNA is TGTGCCAGCAGCTTGGGGGGCCAGGGGGAAAAACTGTTTTTT. Residues: CASSLGGQGEKLFF.

The chain is built from TRBV29-1 and TRBJ2-7, with TRBD2 matching over 7 bases. The CDR3 has 15 residues. Germline lookup yields CDR1 SQVTM and CDR2 ANQGSEA. The V gene end was trimmed by 4 bases and the J gene end by 5 bases; junction bases not matched to a gene: 14. The CDR3 protein is CSVVSRGGPGDEQYF. The CDR3 DNA sequence: TGCAGCGTTGTTTCTAGGGGAGGGCCCGGGGACGAGCAGTACTTC.

This clonotype was seen many times. The CDR3 region has the DNA TGTGCCAGCAGCTTGGGAGTCAGAAAAAGCAAGACTGAAGCTTTCTTT. Protein sequence: CASSLGVRKSKTEAFF. The chain is built from TRBV5-6 and TRBJ1-1; D uncertain. The CDR3 spans 16 residues. Germline V CDR1 and CDR2: SGHDT, YYEEEE. The germline V and J ends were trimmed by 0 bases and 5 bases, with 17 bases remaining between them.

This clonotype was seen a handful of times. The rearrangement links TRBV13 to TRBJ1-3; maybe TRBD1 (6 bases). This CDR3 is 14 amino acids long. V was shortened by 5 bases and J by 3 bases, with 11 bases between the two germline ends. In germline, CDR1 is PRHDT, CDR2 FYEKMQ (reference sequence). The CDR3 DNA is TGTGCCAGCAGCGTACGACAGGTTGGAAACACCATATATTTT. Translation gives CASSVRQVGNTIYF.

This clonotype appeared a single time. Being one base from a much bigger clone, this may be a read error. V usage is TRBV18 and J usage is TRBJ1-5, with D hard to call. Germline V gene lookup returns CDR1 KGHSH and CDR2 LQKENI. The CDR3 spans 13 residues. CDR3 DNA sequence: TGTGCCAACTCACGAGGCAGCAATCAGCCCCAGCATTTT. Translating it yields CANSRGSNQPQHF.

J is TRBJ2-1 and V is TRBV3-1; TRBD2 aligns across 8 bases. Germline CDR1 LGHDT, CDR2 YNNKEL (reference sequence). This CDR3 contains 17 residues. After removal of 0 bases from V and 8 bases from J, the junction contained 12 bases not matched to a gene. The CDR3 sequence: CASSQDRASGRSDEQFF. DNA of the CDR3: TGTGCCAGCAGCCAAGATCGGGCCAGCGGGAGAAGTGATGAGCAGTTCTTC.

The rearrangement joins TRBV29-1 to TRBJ2-1, with 12 bases aligning to TRBD2. Per germline, CDR1 SQVTM and CDR2 ANQGSEA. The J segment lost 3 bases and the V segment lost 5 bases, leaving 11 bases of the junction unmatched. The CDR3 spans 17 residues. CDR3 in DNA: TGCAGCGTTACCCCTCCTAGCGGGAGGGCACACTACAATGAGCAGTTCTTC. Residues: CSVTPPSGRAHYNEQFF.

This clonotype was counted between two and nine times. An end of the junction differs from the germline gene, which may be a read error. This chain links TRBV20-1 with TRBJ2-1; 8 bases fit TRBD2. The V gene's germline CDR1 is DFQATT and CDR2 SNEGSKA (reference sequence). CDR3 length equals 16 residues. Here the CDR3 DNA reads TGCAGTGCTTTCCGCCCTAGGGCGGGAGGCCCCAATGAGCGGTTCTTC. Protein sequence: CSAFRPRAGGPNERFF.

This clonotype was recorded at least ten times. This chain joins TRBV12-3 or TRBV12-4 and TRBJ2-1; D perhaps matches TRBD1 (5 bases). V was pared by 9 bases and J by 4 bases, with 13 bases between. The CDR3 covers 13 residues. CDR3 amino acids: CASTQGVYNEQFF. The DNA for the CDR3 is TGTGCCAGTACCCAAGGGGTTTACAATGAGCAGTTCTTC.

Only a few counts were recorded for this clonotype. The V and J genes are TRBV25-1 and TRBJ1-4; 7 bases match TRBD1. Germline CDR1 is MGHDK and CDR2 is SYGVNS. The CDR3 runs to 14 residues. The junction had 6 bases not matched to a gene; V was cut back by 6 bases and J by 5 bases. DNA for the CDR3: TGTGCCAGCAGGCGGACAGGTTTAAATGAAAAACTGTTTTTT. Protein sequence: CASRRTGLNEKLFF.

This clonotype was observed a few times. The chain employs TRBV6-1 and TRBJ2-5; weak D call: TRBD1 (5 bases). The CDR3 is made up of 13 amino acids. The germline V and J ends were trimmed by 5 bases and 1 base, with 8 bases remaining between them. Looked up from germline, CDR1 is MNHNS and CDR2 is SASEGT. The CDR3 loop is CASSPDSQETQYF. In nucleotides, the CDR3 is TGTGCCAGCAGTCCCGACAGCCAAGAGACCCAGTACTTC.

The chain carries TRBV7-9 and TRBJ2-5, with no clear D. Trimming shortened V by 7 bases and J by 8 bases, and 11 bases separated the two germline ends. Looked up from germline, CDR1 is SEHNR and CDR2 is FQNEAQ (reference sequence). The CDR3 length is 11 residues. CDR3 in DNA: TGTGCCAGCACCCCAGTTGGAACCCAGTACTTC. Its translation is CASTPVGTQYF.

The V call is TRBV7-3, the J call TRBJ2-3, with a tentative D call TRBD2 (5 bases). The germline V and J ends were trimmed by 5 bases and 0 bases, with 15 bases remaining between them. Per the germline V gene, CDR1 is SGHTA and CDR2 is FQGTGA. This CDR3 is built from 16 residues. Here the CDR3 DNA reads TGTGCCAGCAGCCATCTTGGAGGAACTAGCACAGATACGCAGTATTTT. It codes for CASSHLGGTSTDTQYF.

There are many counts of this clonotype. The rearrangement joins TRBV29-1 to TRBJ1-1, with 7 bases aligning to TRBD1. The trim removed 8 bases at V and 0 bases at J, leaving 9 bases unmatched. The CDR3 is 14 amino acids. The germline V gene encodes CDR1 SQVTM and CDR2 ANQGSEA. CDR3 residues: CSFCRDSMNTEAFF. CDR3 coding DNA: TGCAGCTTCTGCCGGGACAGCATGAACACTGAAGCTTTCTTT.

This clonotype showed up many times. The chain links TRBV20-1 to TRBJ2-5; the D gene is possibly TRBD2 (5 bases). V was trimmed by 3 bases and J by 0 bases, leaving 20 bases between them. Germline V CDR1 and CDR2: DFQATT, SNEGSKA (reference sequence). The CDR3 is 17 residues long. CDR3 in amino acids: CSARSPRDAKYQETQYF. DNA for the CDR3: TGCAGTGCTAGGTCCCCCCGGGATGCCAAGTACCAAGAGACCCAGTACTTC.